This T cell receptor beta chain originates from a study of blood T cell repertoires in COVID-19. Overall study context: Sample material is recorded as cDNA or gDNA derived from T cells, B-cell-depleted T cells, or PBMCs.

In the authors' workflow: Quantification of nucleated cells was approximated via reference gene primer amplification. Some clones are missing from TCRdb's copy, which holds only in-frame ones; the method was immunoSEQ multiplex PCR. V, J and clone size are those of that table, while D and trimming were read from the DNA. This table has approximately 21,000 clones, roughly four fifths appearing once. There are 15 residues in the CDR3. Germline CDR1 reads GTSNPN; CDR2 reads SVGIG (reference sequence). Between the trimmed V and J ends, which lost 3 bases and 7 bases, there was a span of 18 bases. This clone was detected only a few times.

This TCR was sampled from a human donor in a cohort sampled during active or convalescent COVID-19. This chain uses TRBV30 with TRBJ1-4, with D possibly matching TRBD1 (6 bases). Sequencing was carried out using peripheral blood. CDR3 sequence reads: CAWSRTASFLEKLFF. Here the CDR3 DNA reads TGTGCCTGGAGCCGGACAGCCTCTTTTCTTGAAAAACTGTTTTTT.